The present entry profiles one TCR beta chain with its context. Antigen specificity is unknown. RNA transcripts yielded amplified TCR beta CDR3 regions. When the TCR CDR3 underwent first-round RT-PCR, the HTBI primer set was used. Using its own MiXCR run on the multiplex PCR reads, TCRdb lists one record per CDR3 protein. The sample records 750,000 to 950,000 distinct CDR3 sequences, 38% being singletons. Patients aged 18 to 65 had newly diagnosed hyperthyroidism that had lasted under 2 months. Diagnoses rested on clinical symptoms, serum thyroxine and TRAb, thyroid ultrasound and orbital computed tomography. Cells are PBMCs isolated from more than 8.5 ml of fresh blood. This CDR3 is 15 amino acids long. J gave up 5 bases and V 5 bases, and 9 bases lay outside the gene matches. CDR1 is SGHAT, CDR2 FQNNGV, per germline. This sample stems from a study of T cells in Graves' hyperthyroidism and ophthalmopathy. Study-wide results and caveats: Stable hyperthyroidism was told apart from ophthalmopathy by a model built on 13 V-J features.

This receptor was obtained from a man aged 18 to 29 with Graves' hyperthyroidism. Source material: blood. The chain joins TRBV11-2 to TRBJ2-5; 9 bases match TRBD1. CDR3 sequence reads: CASSQGTGRGETQYF. CDR3 bases: TGTGCCAGCAGCCAAGGGACAGGGCGGGGGGAGACCCAGTACTTC.